Each of the 18 T cell receptor beta chains below was sequenced from the same sample in a study of T cell responses to AZD1222 COVID-19 vaccine. Repertoires were generated with immunoSEQ multiplex PCR, while TCRdb's copy carries only in-frame clones and drops some. The table records about 81,000 clones, approximately 90% of them present only once. The sequencing used peripheral blood, collected 28 days after the second AZD1222 dose. Receptor source: an adult who received the AZD1222 COVID-19 vaccine.

V is TRBV5-4 and J is TRBJ2-3; 12 bases map to TRBD2. Germline trimming cut 1 base from V and 4 bases from J; bases unmatched to any gene: 4. Germline V gene sequence: CDR1 SGHNT, CDR2 YYREEE (reference sequence). The CDR3 contains 16 residues. The CDR3 protein is CASSLRLAGAADTQYF. The DNA of the CDR3 is TGTGCCAGCAGCTTGAGACTAGCGGGAGCGGCAGATACGCAGTATTTT.

V is TRBV19 and J is TRBJ1-4, with 7 nucleotides matching TRBD1. The junction had 6 bases not matched to a gene; V was cut back by 6 bases and J by 5 bases. Per the germline V gene, CDR1 is LNHDA and CDR2 is SQIVND (reference sequence). CDR3 length: 14 amino acids. CDR3 in amino acids: CASRRVGQNEKLFF. The DNA of the CDR3 is TGTGCCAGTAGGAGGGTGGGACAGAATGAAAAACTGTTTTTT.

The chain carries TRBV6-4 and TRBJ2-3; D tentatively fits TRBD1 or TRBD2 (5 bases each). The germline V gene encodes CDR1 MRHNA and CDR2 SNTAGT. V dropped 6 bases and J dropped 2 bases, with 15 bases sitting between them. The CDR3 is made up of 15 amino acids. This CDR3 reads CASSRDHSATDTQYF. CDR3 coding DNA: TGTGCCAGCAGCAGGGACCATTCAGCCACAGATACGCAGTATTTT.

The genes are TRBV10-3 and TRBJ2-1, with a possible D match to TRBD2 (5 bases). The CDR3 runs to 15 residues. V gave up 11 bases and J gave up 2 bases, with 19 bases separating them. Germline V gene sequence: CDR1 ENHRY, CDR2 SYGVKD. The chain's CDR3 is CAAAGERSAYNEQFF. The CDR3 region has the DNA TGTGCCGCGGCCGGGGAGAGAAGCGCCTACAATGAGCAGTTCTTC.

The V call is TRBV6-5, the J call TRBJ2-2; D ambiguous. The V end lost 7 bases, the J end lost 11 bases, and 11 bases lay between the germline ends. The CDR3 extends over 11 amino acids. The germline gives CDR1 MNHEY, CDR2 SVGAGI. This CDR3 is CASTERHELFF. DNA of the CDR3: TGTGCCAGCACGGAAAGGCACGAGCTGTTTTTT.

This clone was observed a single time. Here the CDR3 reads CASSSPSRGETQYF. In DNA form, the CDR3 reads TGTGCCAGCAGTTCCCCTTCGAGGGGGGAGACCCAGTACTTC. The chain recombines TRBV28 with TRBJ2-5, with D maybe TRBD1 (6 bases). The germline V and J ends were trimmed by 4 bases and 5 bases, with 14 bases remaining between them. From germline, CDR1 is MDHEN and CDR2 SYDVKM. The CDR3 spans 14 residues.

This clone has a handful of counts. V usage is TRBV2 and J usage is TRBJ2-5, with 10 bases fitting TRBD1. Germline values: CDR1 SNHLY, CDR2 FYNNEI. J gave up 6 bases and V 6 bases, and 10 bases lay outside the gene matches. The CDR3 consists of 15 residues. The CDR3 here is CASRTSTGGAQTQYF. DNA for the CDR3: TGTGCCAGCAGAACCTCGACAGGGGGCGCACAGACCCAGTACTTC.

The chain has TRBV6-2 or TRBV6-3 and TRBJ2-2; D is ambiguous. Between the trimmed V and J ends, which lost 1 base and 0 bases, there was a span of 3 bases. The CDR3 is 14 residues long. Germline CDR1 reads MNHEY; CDR2 reads SVGEGT. The CDR3 region is CASSYWANTGELFF. The CDR3 DNA follows: TGTGCCAGCAGTTACTGGGCGAACACCGGGGAGCTGTTTTTT.

This chain uses TRBV23-1 with TRBJ2-7, with 12 bases aligning to TRBD2. TRBV23-1 is an ORF, and what it does is uncertain. This CDR3 comprises 12 residues. CDR3 DNA sequence: TGCGTTCAGACTAGCGGGAGACGCGAGCAGTACTTC. This gives the protein CVQTSGRREQYF.

CDR3: CAISESWGQPNSPLHF. CDR3 nucleotides: TGTGCCATCAGTGAGTCGTGGGGACAGCCTAATTCACCCCTCCACTTT. The chain carries TRBV10-3 and TRBJ1-6; TRBD1 aligns across 7 bases. The length of the CDR3 is 16 residues. The ends lost 0 bases at V and 6 bases at J; junction bases unmatched: 5. CDR1 ENHRY and CDR2 SYGVKD come from the germline V gene.

The chain links TRBV5-6 to TRBJ1-2; D ambiguous. This CDR3 has 14 residues. Germline V gene lookup returns CDR1 SGHDT and CDR2 YYEEEE. The V and J ends lost 1 base and 4 bases respectively, with 11 bases between them. As DNA, the CDR3 is TGTGCCAGCAGCTTGCGGGTTGAGGGCTATGGCTACACCTTC. Translated: CASSLRVEGYGYTF.

A single count supports this clone. The J gene is TRBJ2-2, the V gene TRBV2, with D perhaps matching TRBD1 or TRBD2 (7 bases each). Germline V gene lookup returns CDR1 SNHLY and CDR2 FYNNEI. V shed 6 bases and J shed 7 bases, with 15 bases lying between them. This CDR3 has 14 amino acids. The CDR3 DNA is TGTGCCAGCAGACCCGACAGGGACTACGGGGAGCTGTTTTTT. As protein: CASRPDRDYGELFF.

CDR3 in amino acids: CASSFEGLYEQYF. The CDR3 region has the DNA TGTGCCAGCAGCTTCGAGGGGCTGTACGAGCAGTACTTC. V gene TRBV5-6 combines with J gene TRBJ2-7, with D possibly called TRBD1 or TRBD2 (5 bases each). This CDR3 region has 13 residues. Germline V gives CDR1 SGHDT, CDR2 YYEEEE. V was shortened by 2 bases and J by 4 bases, with 10 bases between the two germline ends.

This chain uses TRBV5-4 with TRBJ2-3; TRBD1 is a possible D gene (6 bases). Germline CDR1 and CDR2: SGHNT and YYREEE (reference sequence). The V and J ends lost 9 bases and 2 bases respectively, with 13 bases between them. The CDR3 loop spans 13 amino acids. The CDR3, as DNA: TGTGCCACGACACAGGGATTCACAGATACGCAGTATTTT. It is translated as CATTQGFTDTQYF.

DNA for the CDR3: TGTGCCAGCACCGGGTGGGACTACAATGAGCAGTTCTTC. As protein: CASTGWDYNEQFF. The rearrangement joins TRBV11-1 to TRBJ2-1; D gene ambiguous. V lost 7 bases and J 3 bases, leaving 10 bases between the germline ends. This CDR3 is 13 amino acids long. CDR1 is SGHAT, CDR2 FQDESV, per germline (reference sequence).

Details on this clone: One end of the junction is discordant with germline, which a read error may explain. The chain couples TRBV5-6 to TRBJ2-7; unclear D gene. CDR3 length: 11 residues. CDR1 is SGHDT, CDR2 YYEEEE, per germline. The CDR3 region is CASSFSDEQYF. In nucleotides, the CDR3 is TGTGCCAGCAGCTTCTCCGACGAGCAGTACTTC.

The chain carries TRBV5-4 and TRBJ2-7, with 8 nucleotides matching TRBD1. The CDR3 extends over 13 amino acids. The ends lost 4 bases at V and 6 bases at J; junction bases unmatched: 6. Germline CDR1 is SGHNT and CDR2 is YYREEE (reference sequence). The CDR3 sequence: CASSGGQGVEQYF. Here the CDR3 DNA reads TGTGCCAGCAGCGGCGGACAGGGCGTCGAGCAGTACTTC.

V gene TRBV18 combines with J gene TRBJ2-7; possibly TRBD1 for D (6 bases). From germline, CDR1 is KGHSH and CDR2 LQKENI. CDR3 length: 15 residues. V lost 0 bases and J lost 0, with 9 bases in between. The CDR3 reads CASSPPRDISYEQYF. The CDR3 DNA reads as TGTGCCAGCTCACCACCCCGGGACATCTCCTACGAGCAGTACTTC.